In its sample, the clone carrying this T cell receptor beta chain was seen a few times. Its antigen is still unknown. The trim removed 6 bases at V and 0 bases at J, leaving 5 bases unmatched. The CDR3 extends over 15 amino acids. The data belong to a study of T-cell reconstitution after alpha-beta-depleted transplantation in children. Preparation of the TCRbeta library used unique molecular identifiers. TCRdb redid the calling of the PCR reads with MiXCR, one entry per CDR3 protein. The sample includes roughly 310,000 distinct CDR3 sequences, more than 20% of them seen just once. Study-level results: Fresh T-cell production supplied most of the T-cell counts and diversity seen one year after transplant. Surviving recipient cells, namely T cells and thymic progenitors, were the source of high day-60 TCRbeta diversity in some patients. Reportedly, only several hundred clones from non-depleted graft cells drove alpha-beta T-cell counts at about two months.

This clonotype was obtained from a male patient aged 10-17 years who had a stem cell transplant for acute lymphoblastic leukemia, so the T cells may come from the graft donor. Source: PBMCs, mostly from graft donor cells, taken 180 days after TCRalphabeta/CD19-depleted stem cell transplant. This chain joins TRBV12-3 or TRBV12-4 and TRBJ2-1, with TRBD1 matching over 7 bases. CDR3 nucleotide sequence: TGTGCCAGCAGAACGGACAGGAGCTCCTACAATGAGCAGTTCTTC. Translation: CASRTDRSSYNEQFF.